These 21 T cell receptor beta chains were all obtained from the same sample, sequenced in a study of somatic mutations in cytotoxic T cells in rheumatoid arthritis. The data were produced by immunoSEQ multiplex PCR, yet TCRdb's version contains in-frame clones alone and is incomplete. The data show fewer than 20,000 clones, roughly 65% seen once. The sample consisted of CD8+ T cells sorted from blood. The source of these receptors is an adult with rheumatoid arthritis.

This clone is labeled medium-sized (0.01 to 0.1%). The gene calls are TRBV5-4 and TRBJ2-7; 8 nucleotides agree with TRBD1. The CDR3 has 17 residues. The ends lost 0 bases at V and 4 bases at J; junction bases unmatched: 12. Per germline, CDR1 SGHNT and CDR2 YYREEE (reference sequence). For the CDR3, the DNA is TGTGCCAGCAGCTTGGAGACAGGGGTAATTCCCTTATACGAGCAGTACTTC. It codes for CASSLETGVIPLYEQYF.

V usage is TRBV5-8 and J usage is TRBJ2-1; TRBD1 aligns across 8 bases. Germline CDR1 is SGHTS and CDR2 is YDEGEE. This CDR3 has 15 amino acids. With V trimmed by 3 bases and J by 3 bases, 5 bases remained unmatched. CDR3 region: CASSSGQVIYNEQFF. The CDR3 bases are TGTGCCAGCAGCTCGGGACAGGTAATCTACAATGAGCAGTTCTTC. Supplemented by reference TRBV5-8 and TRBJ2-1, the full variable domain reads EAGVTQSPTHLIKTRGQQATLRCSPISGHTSVYWYQQALGLGLQFLLWYDEGEERNRGNFPPRFSGRQFPNYSSELNVNALELEDSALYLCASSSGQVIYNEQFFGPGTRLTVL.

CDR3 bases: TGTGCCAGCAGCTTAAACAGCGAAATCTCCTACAATGAGCAGTTCTTC. Translation gives CASSLNSEISYNEQFF. This chain uses TRBV11-2 with TRBJ2-1; D unresolved. The V end lost 2 bases, the J end lost 0 bases, and 11 bases lay between the germline ends. Looked up from germline, CDR1 is SGHAT and CDR2 is FQNNGV. The length of the CDR3 is 16 residues.

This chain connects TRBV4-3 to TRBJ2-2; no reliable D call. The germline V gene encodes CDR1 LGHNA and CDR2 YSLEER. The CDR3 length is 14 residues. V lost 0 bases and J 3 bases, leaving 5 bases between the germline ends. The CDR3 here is CASSQEWDTGELFF. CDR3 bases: TGCGCCAGCAGCCAAGAATGGGACACCGGGGAGCTGTTTTTT.

CDR3 region: CASSEGQREQYF. CDR3 DNA: TGTGCCAGCAGTGAGGGGCAGCGCGAGCAGTACTTC. The rearrangement joins TRBV2 to TRBJ2-7; tentative D call: TRBD1 (5 bases). The V gene's germline CDR1 is SNHLY and CDR2 FYNNEI. The CDR3 sequence is 12 residues long. V lost 3 bases and J 6 bases, leaving 9 bases between the germline ends.

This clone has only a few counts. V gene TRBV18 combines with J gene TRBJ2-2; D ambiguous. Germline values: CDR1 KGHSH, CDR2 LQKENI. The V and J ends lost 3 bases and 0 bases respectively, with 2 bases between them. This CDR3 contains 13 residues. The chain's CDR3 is CASSPPNTGELFF. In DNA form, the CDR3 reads TGTGCCAGCTCACCGCCGAACACCGGGGAGCTGTTTTTT.

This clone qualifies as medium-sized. The CDR3 sequence is CATRDRGYETQYF. For the CDR3, the DNA is TGTGCTACCCGGGACAGGGGGTATGAGACCCAGTACTTC. The V gene is TRBV7-9, the J gene TRBJ2-5, with 11 nucleotides matching TRBD1. Germline lookup yields CDR1 SEHNR and CDR2 FQNEAQ (reference sequence). The CDR3 sequence is 13 residues long.

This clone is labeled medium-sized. Here the CDR3 reads CASSPRDGGYGYTF. CDR3 sequence (DNA): TGTGCCAGTAGTCCAAGGGACGGGGGCTATGGCTACACCTTC. V and J are TRBV19 and TRBJ1-2; TRBD1 might be the D (5 bases). CDR1 and CDR2 (germline): LNHDA, SQIVND (reference sequence). V lost 5 bases and J 4 bases, leaving 14 bases between the germline ends. The CDR3 sequence is 14 residues long.

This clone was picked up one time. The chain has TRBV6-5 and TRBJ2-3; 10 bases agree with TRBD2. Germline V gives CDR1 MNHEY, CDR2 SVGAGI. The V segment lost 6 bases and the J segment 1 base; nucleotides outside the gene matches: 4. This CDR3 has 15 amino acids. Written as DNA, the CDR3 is TGTGCCAGCAGATACCTAGCGGGGGGCACAGATACGCAGTATTTT. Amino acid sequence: CASRYLAGGTDTQYF.

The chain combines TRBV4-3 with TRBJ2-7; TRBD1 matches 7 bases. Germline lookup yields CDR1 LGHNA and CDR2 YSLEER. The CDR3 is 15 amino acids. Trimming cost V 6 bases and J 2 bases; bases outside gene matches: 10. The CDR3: CASSQTHGTAYEQYF. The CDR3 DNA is TGCGCCAGCAGTCAAACCCACGGGACAGCCTACGAGCAGTACTTC.

CDR3 bases: TGTGCCAGCAGTTCGAGGACAGATTATCAGCCCCAGCATTTT. Translating it yields CASSSRTDYQPQHF. This chain joins TRBV6-5 and TRBJ1-5; the D gene is possibly TRBD1 (6 bases). The CDR3 has 14 amino acids. Trimming removed 4 bases at V and 5 bases at J, with 12 bases between. Germline assignment: CDR1 MNHEY and CDR2 SVGAGI.

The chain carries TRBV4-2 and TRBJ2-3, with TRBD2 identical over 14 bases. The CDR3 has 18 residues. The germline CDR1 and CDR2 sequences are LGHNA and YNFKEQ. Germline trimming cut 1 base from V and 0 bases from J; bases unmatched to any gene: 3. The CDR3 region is CASSQGTSGGPSTDTQYF. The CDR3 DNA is TGTGCCAGCAGCCAAGGGACTAGCGGGGGGCCTAGCACAGATACGCAGTATTTT.

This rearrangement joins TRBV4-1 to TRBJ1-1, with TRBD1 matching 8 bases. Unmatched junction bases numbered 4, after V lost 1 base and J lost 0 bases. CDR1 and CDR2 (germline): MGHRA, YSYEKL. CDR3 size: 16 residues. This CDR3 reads CASSQALGQVNTEAFF. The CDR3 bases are TGCGCCAGCAGCCAAGCCCTGGGACAGGTGAACACTGAAGCTTTCTTT.

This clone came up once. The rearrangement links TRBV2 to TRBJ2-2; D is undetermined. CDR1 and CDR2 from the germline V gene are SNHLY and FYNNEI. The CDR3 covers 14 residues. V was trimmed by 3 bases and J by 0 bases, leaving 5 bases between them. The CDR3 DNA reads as TGTGCCAGCAGTGATAGGGCGAACACCGGGGAGCTGTTTTTT. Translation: CASSDRANTGELFF. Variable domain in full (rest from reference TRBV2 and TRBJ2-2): EPEVTQTPSHQVTQMGQEVILRCVPISNHLYFYWYRQILGQKVEFLVSFYNNEISEKSEIFDDQFSVERPDGSNFTLKIRSTKLEDSAMYFCASSDRANTGELFFGEGSRLTVL.

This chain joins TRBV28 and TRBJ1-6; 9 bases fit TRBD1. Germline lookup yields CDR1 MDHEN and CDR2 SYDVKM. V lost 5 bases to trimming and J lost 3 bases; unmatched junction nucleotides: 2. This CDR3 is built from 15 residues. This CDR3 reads CASSRQGGYNSPLHF. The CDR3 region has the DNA TGTGCCAGCAGTCGACAGGGGGGCTATAATTCACCCCTCCACTTT. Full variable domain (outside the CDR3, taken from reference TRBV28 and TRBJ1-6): DVKVTQSSRYLVKRTGEKVFLECVQDMDHENMFWYRQDPGLGLRLIYFSYDVKMKEKGDIPEGYSVSREKKERFSLILESASTNQTSMYLCASSRQGGYNSPLHFGNGTRLTVT.

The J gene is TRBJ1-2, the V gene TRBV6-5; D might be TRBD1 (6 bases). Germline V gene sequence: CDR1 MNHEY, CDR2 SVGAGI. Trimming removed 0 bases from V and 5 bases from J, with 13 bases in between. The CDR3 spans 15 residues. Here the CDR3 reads CASSYSQTGLYGYTF. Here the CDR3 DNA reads TGTGCCAGCAGTTACTCCCAAACAGGGTTATATGGCTACACCTTC.

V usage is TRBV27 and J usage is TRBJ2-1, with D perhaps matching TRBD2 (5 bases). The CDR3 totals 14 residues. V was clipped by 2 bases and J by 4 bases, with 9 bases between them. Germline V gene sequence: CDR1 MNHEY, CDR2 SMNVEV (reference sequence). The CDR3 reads CASSLEGGYNEQFF. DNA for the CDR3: TGTGCCAGCAGTTTAGAGGGCGGTTACAATGAGCAGTTCTTC.

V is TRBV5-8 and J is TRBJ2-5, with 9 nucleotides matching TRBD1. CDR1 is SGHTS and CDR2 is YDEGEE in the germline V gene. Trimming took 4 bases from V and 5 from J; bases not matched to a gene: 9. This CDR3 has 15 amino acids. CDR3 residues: CASSQGQGTGETQYF. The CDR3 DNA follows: TGTGCCAGCAGCCAAGGACAGGGGACCGGCGAGACCCAGTACTTC. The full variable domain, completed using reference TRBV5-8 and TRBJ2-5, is EAGVTQSPTHLIKTRGQQATLRCSPISGHTSVYWYQQALGLGLQFLLWYDEGEERNRGNFPPRFSGRQFPNYSSELNVNALELEDSALYLCASSQGQGTGETQYFGPGTRLLVL.

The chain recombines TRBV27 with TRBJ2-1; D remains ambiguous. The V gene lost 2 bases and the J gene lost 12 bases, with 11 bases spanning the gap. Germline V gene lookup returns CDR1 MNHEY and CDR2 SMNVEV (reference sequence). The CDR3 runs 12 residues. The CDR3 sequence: CASSLGNRGQFF. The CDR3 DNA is TGTGCCAGCAGTTTAGGGAACCGTGGGCAGTTCTTC.

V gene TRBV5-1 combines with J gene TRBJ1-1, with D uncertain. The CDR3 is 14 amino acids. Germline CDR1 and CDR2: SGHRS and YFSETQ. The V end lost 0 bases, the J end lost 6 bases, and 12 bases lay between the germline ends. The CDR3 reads CASSLVPGMAEAFF. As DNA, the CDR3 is TGCGCCAGCAGCTTGGTTCCGGGGATGGCTGAAGCTTTCTTT.

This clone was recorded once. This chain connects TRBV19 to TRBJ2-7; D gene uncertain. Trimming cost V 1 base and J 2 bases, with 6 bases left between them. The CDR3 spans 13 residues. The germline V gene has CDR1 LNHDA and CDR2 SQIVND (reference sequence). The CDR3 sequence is CASSIAPTYEQYF. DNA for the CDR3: TGTGCCAGTAGTATAGCCCCGACCTACGAGCAGTACTTC.